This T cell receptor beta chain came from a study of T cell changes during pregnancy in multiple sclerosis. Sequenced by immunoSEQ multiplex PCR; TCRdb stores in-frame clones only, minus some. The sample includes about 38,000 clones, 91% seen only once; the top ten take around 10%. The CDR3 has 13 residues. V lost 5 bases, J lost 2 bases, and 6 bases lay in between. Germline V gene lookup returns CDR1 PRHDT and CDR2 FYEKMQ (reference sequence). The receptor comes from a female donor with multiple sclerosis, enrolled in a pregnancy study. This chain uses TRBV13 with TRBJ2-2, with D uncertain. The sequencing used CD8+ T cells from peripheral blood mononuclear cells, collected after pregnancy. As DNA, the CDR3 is TGTGCCAGCAGCCTCCGTAACACCGGGGAGCTGTTTTTT. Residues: CASSLRNTGELFF.